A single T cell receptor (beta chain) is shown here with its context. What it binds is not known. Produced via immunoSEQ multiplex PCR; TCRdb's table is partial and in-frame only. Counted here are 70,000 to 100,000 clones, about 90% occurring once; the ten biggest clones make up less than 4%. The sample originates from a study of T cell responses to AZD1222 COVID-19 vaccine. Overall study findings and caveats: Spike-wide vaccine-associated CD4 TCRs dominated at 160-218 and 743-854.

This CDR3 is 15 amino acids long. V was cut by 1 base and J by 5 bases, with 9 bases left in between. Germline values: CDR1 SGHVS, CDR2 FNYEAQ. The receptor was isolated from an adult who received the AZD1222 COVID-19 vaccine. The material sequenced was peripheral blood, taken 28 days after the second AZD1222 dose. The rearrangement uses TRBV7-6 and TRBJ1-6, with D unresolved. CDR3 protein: CASSLVTDNNSPLHF. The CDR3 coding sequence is TGTGCCAGCAGCTTAGTCACAGATAATAATTCACCCCTCCACTTT.